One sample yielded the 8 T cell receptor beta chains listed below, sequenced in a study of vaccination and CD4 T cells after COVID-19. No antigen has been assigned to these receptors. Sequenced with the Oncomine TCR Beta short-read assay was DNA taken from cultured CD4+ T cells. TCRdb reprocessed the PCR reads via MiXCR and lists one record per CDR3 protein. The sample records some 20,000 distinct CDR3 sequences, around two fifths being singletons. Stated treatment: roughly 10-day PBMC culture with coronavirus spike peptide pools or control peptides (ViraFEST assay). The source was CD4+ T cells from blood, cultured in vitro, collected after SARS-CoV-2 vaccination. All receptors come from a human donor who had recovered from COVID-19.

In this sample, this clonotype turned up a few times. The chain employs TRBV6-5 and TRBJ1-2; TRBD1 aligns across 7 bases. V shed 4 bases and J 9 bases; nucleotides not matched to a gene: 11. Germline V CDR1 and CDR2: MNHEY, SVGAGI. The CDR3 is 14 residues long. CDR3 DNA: TGTGCCAGCAGTTCCGGGACCTACAGGGGAAGCTACACCTTC. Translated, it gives CASSSGTYRGSYTF.

CDR3 coding DNA: TGCAGTGCTAGACATGGGGCGGTGAGCTACACCTTC. Encoded protein: CSARHGAVSYTF. The chain combines TRBV20-1 with TRBJ1-2; tentatively, D is TRBD1 (5 bases). Trimming removed 2 bases from V and 9 bases from J, with 13 bases in between. The CDR3 runs to 12 residues. CDR1 and CDR2 from the germline V gene are DFQATT and SNEGSKA (reference sequence).

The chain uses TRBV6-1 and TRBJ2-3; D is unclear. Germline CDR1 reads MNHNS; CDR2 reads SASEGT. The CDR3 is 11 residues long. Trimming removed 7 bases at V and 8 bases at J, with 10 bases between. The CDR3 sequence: CASKVRGTQYF. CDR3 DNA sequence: TGTGCCAGCAAGGTCAGAGGTACGCAGTATTTT.

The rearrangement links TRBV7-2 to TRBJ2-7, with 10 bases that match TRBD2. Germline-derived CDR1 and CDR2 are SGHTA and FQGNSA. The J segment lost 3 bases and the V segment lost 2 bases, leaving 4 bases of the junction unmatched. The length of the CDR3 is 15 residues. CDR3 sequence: CASSLLSSGSYEQYF. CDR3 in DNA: TGTGCCAGCAGCTTACTGTCTAGCGGGAGCTACGAGCAGTACTTC.

CDR3 residues: CASSFGEVSNQPQHF. CDR3 coding DNA: TGTGCCAGCAGCTTTGGGGAGGTTAGCAATCAGCCCCAGCATTTT. V usage is TRBV7-2 and J usage is TRBJ1-5; D ambiguous. CDR3 size: 15 residues. V gave up 3 bases and J gave up 0 bases, with 9 bases separating them. CDR1 is SGHTA, CDR2 FQGNSA, per germline.

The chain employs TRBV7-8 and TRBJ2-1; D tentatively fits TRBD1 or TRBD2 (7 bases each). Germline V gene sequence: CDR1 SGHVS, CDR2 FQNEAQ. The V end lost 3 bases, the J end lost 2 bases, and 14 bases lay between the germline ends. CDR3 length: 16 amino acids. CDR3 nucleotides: TGTGCCAGCAGCTTGGCCAGCGGGACAGCCTACAATGAGCAGTTCTTC. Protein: CASSLASGTAYNEQFF.

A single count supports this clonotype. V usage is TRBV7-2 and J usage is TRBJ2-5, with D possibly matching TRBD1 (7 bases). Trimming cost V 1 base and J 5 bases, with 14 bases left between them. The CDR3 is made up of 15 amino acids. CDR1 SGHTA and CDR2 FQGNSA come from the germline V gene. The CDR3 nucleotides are TGTGCCAGCAGCTTAGACAGGGGAGGTGTGGAGACCCAGTACTTC. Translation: CASSLDRGGVETQYF.

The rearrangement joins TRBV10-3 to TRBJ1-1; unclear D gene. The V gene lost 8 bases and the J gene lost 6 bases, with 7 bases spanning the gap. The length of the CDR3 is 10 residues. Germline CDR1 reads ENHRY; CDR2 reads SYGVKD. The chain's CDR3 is CAIFSPEAFF. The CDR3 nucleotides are TGTGCCATCTTTTCCCCTGAAGCTTTCTTT.